Listed below are T cell receptor beta chains from one sample, sequenced in a study of shared clonotypes between healthy human individuals. TCRdb's table, derived via immunoSEQ multiplex PCR, lists solely in-frame clones and lacks some. The sample contains fewer than 800,000 clones, roughly nine tenths of which appear only once. The sequencing sample was made of naive CD8+ T cells sorted from blood. All receptors come from a man aged 30 to 45 in good health. Each CDR3 is given with its conserved first and last residue. The order of the fields is J gene, D gene, clone size, V gene, CDR3 protein, CDR3 DNA. The D gene is left open where the match is weak. The size entry is marked missing in some rows and otherwise reads once, few, many or a size class.

TRBJ2-7	.	.	TRBV4-3	CASSLLMGDSYEQYF	TGCGCCAGCAGCCTCCTTATGGGGGACTCTTACGAGCAGTACTTC
TRBJ1-5	.	.	TRBV23-1	CASSPKTGPHNNQPQHF	TGCGCCAGCAGTCCTAAGACAGGTCCCCACAATAATCAGCCCCAGCATTTT
TRBJ2-7	.	.	TRBV5-5	CASSLAGTTYEQYF	TGTGCCAGCAGCTTGGCCGGGACCACCTACGAGCAGTACTTC
TRBJ2-5	.	.	TRBV27	CASSPNLGPPEETQYF	TGTGCCAGCAGTCCTAACCTCGGGCCCCCTGAGGAGACCCAGTACTTC
TRBJ2-2	.	.	TRBV2	CASRPTREWVGELFF	TGTGCCAGCCGACCAACGAGGGAATGGGTGGGGGAGCTGTTTTTT
TRBJ2-5	TRBD1	once	TRBV11-3	CASSPGGQGGETQYF	TGTGCCAGCAGCCCCGGGGGACAGGGGGGCGAGACCCAGTACTTC
TRBJ2-7	TRBD1	.	TRBV5-1	CASSQTSGTGSSEQYF	TGCGCCAGCAGCCAAACCTCCGGGACAGGGTCAAGCGAGCAGTACTTC
TRBJ1-1	TRBD1	.	TRBV4-1	CASSSPGTVNTEAFF	TGCGCCAGCAGCTCCCCCGGGACAGTGAACACTGAAGCTTTCTTT
TRBJ2-7	TRBD1	.	TRBV6-1	CASSEAGTGTREGGLSYEQYF	TGTGCCAGCAGTGAAGCGGGGACAGGTACGAGAGAGGGCGGACTCTCCTACGAGCAGTACTTC
TRBJ2-1	TRBD2	.	TRBV27	CASKSGTSGGSSYNEQFF	TGTGCCAGCAAATCCGGGACTAGCGGGGGGAGCTCCTACAATGAGCAGTTCTTC
TRBJ2-7	.	.	TRBV7-9	CASSLGSYEQYF	TGTGCCAGCAGCTTAGGCTCCTACGAGCAGTACTTC
TRBJ2-4	.	.	TRBV28	CASRNSQGEAYIQYF	TGTGCCAGCAGGAACTCTCAGGGGGAGGCGTACATTCAGTACTTC
TRBJ1-5	.	few	TRBV18	CASSQDYQPQHF	TGTGCCAGCTCGCAGGACTATCAGCCCCAGCATTTT
TRBJ1-5	.	.	TRBV5-5	CASSSGSLRNQPQHF	TGTGCCAGCAGCTCCGGGTCTCTACGGAATCAGCCCCAGCATTTT
TRBJ2-1	.	.	TRBV21-1	CASSGKGTCHEQFF	TGTGCCAGCAGCGGAAAGGGGACCTGTCATGAGCAGTTCTTC
TRBJ2-7	TRBD1	.	TRBV4-1	CASSQDGQGAFYEQYF	TGCGCCAGCAGCCAAGACGGGCAGGGGGCGTTCTACGAGCAGTACTTC
TRBJ2-1	TRBD1	.	TRBV6-6	CASRWTGKGGGEQFF	TGTGCCAGCAGATGGACAGGGAAAGGCGGCGGCGAGCAGTTCTTC
TRBJ2-7	TRBD2	.	TRBV27	CASSYQAGGYEQYF	TGTGCCAGCAGTTATCAGGCGGGAGGGTACGAGCAGTACTTC
TRBJ2-7	.	.	TRBV7-2	CASSLVVSPSSYEQYF	TGTGCCAGCAGCTTAGTAGTTTCGCCTAGCTCCTACGAGCAGTACTTC
TRBJ1-2	TRBD1	.	TRBV7-9	CASRDLGTGGGYTF	TGTGCCAGCAGAGATCTCGGGACAGGGGGCGGCTACACCTTC
TRBJ1-4	.	.	TRBV29-1	CSVEDSGDANEKLFF	TGCAGCGTTGAAGATTCGGGAGATGCTAATGAAAAACTGTTTTTT
TRBJ2-7	TRBD2	.	TRBV11-1	CASSLSRLADSYEQYF	TGTGCCAGCAGCCTATCCAGGCTAGCGGACTCCTACGAGCAGTACTTC
TRBJ1-1	.	.	TRBV27	CASSLSTGNTEAFF	TGTGCCAGCAGTTTATCGACGGGGAACACTGAAGCTTTCTTT
TRBJ2-7	TRBD2	.	TRBV7-9	CASSGTSGYEQYF	TGTGCCAGCAGCGGGACTAGCGGGTACGAGCAGTACTTC
TRBJ2-7	.	.	TRBV11-2	CASSVDRDLSYEQYF	TGTGCCAGCAGCGTAGATAGGGACTTATCGTACGAGCAGTACTTC
TRBJ2-1	TRBD2	.	TRBV13	CASSLTSGRNNEQFF	TGTGCCAGCAGCCTCACTAGCGGGAGAAACAATGAGCAGTTCTTC
TRBJ2-5	.	.	TRBV11-2	CASSFALQETQYF	TGTGCCAGCAGCTTTGCTTTACAAGAGACCCAGTACTTC
TRBJ2-3	.	.	TRBV21-1	CASSRGTDTQYF	TGTGCCAGCAGCAGGGGCACAGATACGCAGTATTTT
TRBJ1-2	.	.	TRBV5-6	CASSDGSYGYTF	TGTGCCAGCAGCGATGGATCCTATGGCTACACCTTC
TRBJ2-3	TRBD2	.	TRBV7-2	CASTPTSGEFQYF	TGTGCCAGCACCCCGACTAGCGGCGAATTCCAGTATTTT
TRBJ1-5	.	.	TRBV27	CASSSQGNLYSNQPQHF	TGTGCCAGCAGTTCGCAGGGGAACCTATATAGCAATCAGCCCCAGCATTTT
TRBJ2-7	TRBD2	.	TRBV27	CASSLLAGGTYEQYF	TGTGCCAGCAGTTTACTAGCGGGAGGGACCTACGAGCAGTACTTC
TRBJ2-1	.	once	TRBV6-4	CASARDGYYNEQFF	TGTGCCAGCGCCCGGGACGGATACTACAATGAGCAGTTCTTC
TRBJ1-5	.	.	TRBV27	CASSLLGMGGNQPQHF	TGTGCCAGCAGTTTATTGGGCATGGGGGGCAATCAGCCCCAGCATTTT
TRBJ2-2	.	.	TRBV28	CASSPMYFGTGELFF	TGTGCCAGCAGTCCCATGTACTTCGGGACCGGGGAGCTGTTTTTT
TRBJ2-1	.	.	TRBV27	CASSSRTEYNEQFF	TGTGCCAGCAGTTCGCGGACAGAGTACAATGAGCAGTTCTTC
TRBJ2-1	TRBD1	.	TRBV29-1	CSVVTSTGEVWVF	TGCAGCGTTGTAACTTCGACAGGGGAGGTTTGGGTCTTC
TRBJ2-1	TRBD1	once	TRBV2	CASIPGQGVEQFF	TGTGCCAGTATTCCGGGGCAGGGGGTTGAGCAGTTCTTC
TRBJ2-3	TRBD1	.	TRBV10-3	CAISDRQGGTDTQYF	TGTGCCATCAGTGATAGACAGGGAGGCACAGATACGCAGTATTTT
TRBJ1-3	TRBD1	.	TRBV7-6	CASSLSGGAGNTIYF	TGTGCCAGCAGCTTATCAGGGGGAGCTGGAAACACCATATATTTT
TRBJ2-3	.	.	TRBV21-1	CAGSTGAADTQYF	TGTGCCGGTTCGACAGGGGCGGCAGATACGCAGTATTTT
TRBJ1-4	TRBD1	.	TRBV28	CASSLGTANNEKLFF	TGTGCCAGCAGCCTGGGGACAGCTAATAATGAAAAACTGTTTTTT
TRBJ2-7	TRBD1	few	TRBV10-3	CAISPGQAYEQYF	TGTGCCATCAGTCCGGGACAGGCCTACGAGCAGTACTTC
TRBJ2-7	.	.	TRBV7-9	CASSFPLDGTYEQYF	TGTGCCAGCAGCTTTCCTCTGGACGGAACCTACGAGCAGTACTTC
TRBJ2-2	TRBD1	.	TRBV7-9	CASSPPDRGSGGELFF	TGTGCCAGCAGCCCCCCGGACAGGGGAAGTGGCGGGGAGCTGTTTTTT
TRBJ2-7	TRBD2	.	TRBV10-2	CASSDGTSGPTEQYF	TGCGCCAGCAGTGACGGGACTAGCGGGCCTACCGAGCAGTACTTC
TRBJ2-1	.	.	TRBV9	CASSSGGSGEQFF	TGTGCCAGCAGCTCAGGGGGGTCAGGTGAGCAGTTCTTC
TRBJ2-7	TRBD1	.	TRBV19	CASSPGTGDYEQYF	TGTGCCAGTAGTCCCGGGACAGGGGACTACGAGCAGTACTTC
TRBJ2-2	TRBD2	.	TRBV9	CASSPMLLAGTGELFF	TGTGCCAGCAGCCCGATGCTACTAGCGGGAACCGGGGAGCTGTTTTTT
TRBJ2-2	.	.	TRBV27	CASSSPLGGELFF	TGTGCCAGCAGTTCCCCGTTGGGCGGGGAGCTGTTTTTT
TRBJ1-5	.	.	TRBV27	CASSSPRELHQPQHF	TGTGCCAGCAGTTCCCCCCGAGAATTGCATCAGCCCCAGCATTTT
TRBJ1-1	.	few	TRBV5-6	CASSLGQVNTEAFF	TGTGCCAGCAGCTTGGGGCAGGTGAACACTGAAGCTTTCTTT